The 27 T cell receptor beta chains in this list originate from one sample, sequenced in a study of spatial heterogeneity in lung cancer. Specified time point: sample taken at primary tumor resection. Tumor, nontumor lung or frozen PBMC supplied whole RNA that was sequenced unsorted. TCRdb reanalysed the 5' RACE reads using MiXCR and keeps one entry per CDR3 protein. The sample holds roughly 36,000 distinct CDR3 sequences; roughly 6% are singletons and the top ten take more than 9%. The sequences come from PBMCs, collected at surgery. These receptors came from a male donor with early-stage non-small cell lung cancer.

A few counts support this clonotype. The rearrangement joins TRBV5-1 to TRBJ2-5, with 9 bases fitting TRBD1. The germline gives CDR1 SGHRS, CDR2 YFSETQ. CDR3 length equals 15 residues. V shed 2 bases and J 0 bases; nucleotides not matched to a gene: 2. The CDR3 protein is CASSLGTGYQETQYF. The DNA of the CDR3 is TGCGCCAGCAGCTTAGGGACAGGGTACCAAGAGACCCAGTACTTC.

This clonotype was detected a few times. The chain couples TRBV7-9 to TRBJ2-3, with TRBD2 matching 8 bases. J gave up 0 bases and V 1 base, and 3 bases lay outside the gene matches. Germline loops: CDR1 SEHNR, CDR2 FQNEAQ (reference sequence). The CDR3 sequence is 16 residues long. Here the CDR3 DNA reads TGTGCCAGCAGCTTAGGACGGACTAGCAGCACAGATACGCAGTATTTT. It is translated as CASSLGRTSSTDTQYF.

This clonotype was detected a few times. This chain links TRBV18 with TRBJ1-1, with D possibly matching TRBD1 (5 bases). CDR1 is KGHSH, CDR2 LQKENI, per germline. The V gene lost 5 bases and the J gene lost 4 bases, with 11 bases spanning the gap. The CDR3 length is 13 residues. CDR3 amino acids: CASSSQGRTEAFF. The CDR3 DNA sequence: TGTGCCAGCTCATCTCAGGGTCGCACTGAAGCTTTCTTT.

This clonotype was detected many times. This rearrangement joins TRBV5-1 to TRBJ2-3; D not resolved. V was shortened by 3 bases and J by 1 base, with 15 bases between the two germline ends. This CDR3 is 16 amino acids long. CDR1 and CDR2 (germline): SGHRS, YFSETQ. The CDR3 region has the DNA TGCGCCAGCAGCTCCCTCGGCGATGGAGGCACAGATACGCAGTATTTT. This sequence encodes CASSSLGDGGTDTQYF. Looking up the rest from reference TRBV5-1 and TRBJ2-3 gives the full variable domain: KAGVTQTPRYLIKTRGQQVTLSCSPISGHRSVSWYQQTPGQGLQFLFEYFSETQRNKGNFPGRFSGRQFSNSRSEMNVSTLELGDSALYLCASSSLGDGGTDTQYFGPGTRLTVL.

Note on this clonotype: It may be a read error: a sequence one base away is much more abundant. The V call is TRBV18, the J call TRBJ1-2; TRBD1 might be the D (5 bases). This CDR3 is built from 13 residues. CDR1 is KGHSH and CDR2 is LQKENI in the germline V gene. In DNA, the CDR3 is TGTGCCAGCTCACCTTCTCGGGACTATGGCTGCACCTTC. This gives the protein CASSPSRDYGCTF. Full variable domain (rest looked up from reference TRBV18 and TRBJ1-2): NAGVMQNPRHLVRRRGQEARLRCSPMKGHSHVYWYRQLPEEGLKFMVYLQKENIIDESGMPKERFSAEFPKEGPSILRIQQVVRGDSAAYFCASSPSRDYGCTFGSGTRLTVV.

This clonotype was seen repeatedly, ten times or more. This sequence joins TRBV4-2 and TRBJ2-3; tentative D call: TRBD1 (5 bases). Trimming took off 0 bases at V and 1 base at J, with 8 bases between the two ends. This CDR3 region has 15 residues. The germline V gene has CDR1 LGHNA and CDR2 YNFKEQ. As DNA, the CDR3 is TGTGCCAGCAGCCAAGACTTCAGGGGCACAGATACGCAGTATTTT. This codes for CASSQDFRGTDTQYF.

There are many counts of this clonotype. The chain combines TRBV7-6 with TRBJ1-6; D gene unclear. The length of the CDR3 is 14 residues. The germline gives CDR1 SGHVS, CDR2 FNYEAQ. V was trimmed by 0 bases and J by 5 bases, leaving 5 bases between them. CDR3 sequence: CASSLALNNSPLHF. The CDR3 DNA is TGTGCCAGCAGCTTAGCGCTCAATAATTCACCCCTCCACTTT. The full variable domain, rest sourced from reference TRBV7-6 and TRBJ1-6, is GAGVSQSPRYKVTKRGQDVALRCDPISGHVSLYWYRQALGQGPEFLTYFNYEAQQDKSGLPNDRFSAERPEGSISTLTIQRTEQRDSAMYRCASSLALNNSPLHFGNGTRLTVT.

The V gene is TRBV27, the J gene TRBJ1-5; D is perhaps TRBD1 (5 bases). This CDR3 contains 16 residues. The V gene lost 2 bases and the J gene lost 6 bases, with 17 bases spanning the gap. Germline CDR1 reads MNHEY; CDR2 reads SMNVEV (reference sequence). The chain's CDR3 is CASSLMGAGGGQPQHF. CDR3 nucleotide sequence: TGTGCCAGCAGTTTAATGGGAGCGGGGGGGGGTCAGCCCCAGCATTTT.

V gene TRBV3-1 combines with J gene TRBJ1-1; the D gene is possibly TRBD1 (5 bases). This CDR3 contains 13 residues. Trimming removed 7 bases at V and 4 bases at J, with 13 bases between. Germline CDR1 LGHDT, CDR2 YNNKEL (reference sequence). The CDR3: CASNLPGSTEAFF. CDR3 DNA sequence: TGTGCCAGCAACTTACCAGGGTCCACTGAAGCTTTCTTT. The complete variable domain, with remaining parts taken from reference TRBV3-1 and TRBJ1-1, reads DTAVSQTPKYLVTQMGNDKSIKCEQNLGHDTMYWYKQDSKKFLKIMFSYNNKELIINETVPNRFSPKSPDKAHLNLHINSLELGDSAVYFCASNLPGSTEAFFGQGTRLTVV.

This clonotype showed up many times. The chain joins TRBV11-2 to TRBJ1-2, with 9 bases aligning to TRBD1. Trimming removed 6 bases from V and 2 bases from J; junction bases left unmatched: 4. CDR3 length: 14 amino acids. CDR1 SGHAT and CDR2 FQNNGV come from the germline V gene. CDR3 bases: TGTGCCAGCAGGGGACAGGGAAAAAACTATGGCTACACCTTC. Its protein is CASRGQGKNYGYTF. The whole variable domain, filled in from reference TRBV11-2 and TRBJ1-2, reads EAGVAQSPRYKIIEKRQSVAFWCNPISGHATLYWYQQILGQGPKLLIQFQNNGVVDDSQLPKDRFSAERLKGVDSTLKIQPAKLEDSAVYLCASRGQGKNYGYTFGSGTRLTVV.

Many counts were recorded for this clonotype. The rearrangement joins TRBV20-1 to TRBJ1-6; weak D call: TRBD1 (5 bases). The CDR3 is 15 residues long. V was trimmed by 2 bases and J by 0 bases, leaving 8 bases between them. Germline V gene sequence: CDR1 DFQATT, CDR2 SNEGSKA (reference sequence). The DNA of the CDR3 is TGCAGTGCTAGACCCGACAGCTCCTATAATTCACCCCTCCACTTT. Residues: CSARPDSSYNSPLHF.

The chain couples TRBV7-9 to TRBJ1-2; 8 nucleotides line up with TRBD1. The V segment lost 5 bases and the J segment 3 bases; nucleotides outside the gene matches: 5. The CDR3 consists of 14 residues. Per germline, CDR1 SEHNR and CDR2 FQNEAQ (reference sequence). The CDR3 DNA is TGTGCCAGCAGCCTAGACAGGGGATACTATGGCTACACCTTC. Translation: CASSLDRGYYGYTF. Combining the CDR3 with reference TRBV7-9 and TRBJ1-2 gives the whole variable domain DTGVSQNPRHKITKRGQNVTFRCDPISEHNRLYWYRQTLGQGPEFLTYFQNEAQLEKSRLLSDRFSAERPKGSFSTLEIQRTEQGDSAMYLCASSLDRGYYGYTFGSGTRLTVV.

The chain uses TRBV9 and TRBJ2-7; 11 nucleotides agree with TRBD1. Germline CDR1 and CDR2: SGDLS and YYNGEE. V was pared by 0 bases and J by 3 bases, with 14 bases of the junction left unmatched. The CDR3 covers 19 residues. The CDR3 DNA reads as TGTGCCAGCAGCGTAGCTGGGTCGCTTTGGGACAGGGGGTTCTACGAGCAGTACTTC. As protein: CASSVAGSLWDRGFYEQYF.

This clonotype was seen at least ten times. The chain combines TRBV20-1 with TRBJ1-1; tentatively, D is TRBD1 (6 bases). The CDR3 spans 16 residues. Germline CDR1 is DFQATT and CDR2 is SNEGSKA (reference sequence). The V end lost 0 bases, the J end lost 1 base, and 15 bases lay between the germline ends. CDR3 sequence: CSARDSGRTENTEAFF. Written as DNA, the CDR3 is TGCAGTGCTAGAGATAGTGGGAGGACAGAGAACACTGAAGCTTTCTTT.

This sequence joins TRBV7-2 and TRBJ2-1; 9 nucleotides match TRBD2. The germline gives CDR1 SGHTA, CDR2 FQGNSA. The CDR3 contains 15 residues. V shed 3 bases, J shed 6 bases, and the junction held 6 bases outside the gene matches. DNA of the CDR3: TGTGCCAGCAGCTTTCCCAAGACTAGCGGCAATGAGCAGTTCTTC. This translates into CASSFPKTSGNEQFF.

This clonotype was detected a few times. V and J are TRBV7-2 and TRBJ2-7; 14 positions agree with TRBD2. CDR1 is SGHTA, CDR2 FQGNSA, per germline. The V gene end was trimmed by 5 bases and the J gene end by 7 bases; junction bases not matched to a gene: 13. The CDR3 is 17 amino acids. The CDR3 sequence is CASSPPTSGGASGEQYF. The CDR3 DNA reads as TGTGCCAGCAGCCCACCGACTAGCGGGGGGGCCTCAGGGGAGCAGTACTTC.

This clonotype was counted ten times or more. V is TRBV7-6 and J is TRBJ2-3, with TRBD2 matching 9 bases. This CDR3 contains 18 residues. The V segment lost 4 bases and the J segment 1 base; nucleotides outside the gene matches: 12. The germline V gene has CDR1 SGHVS and CDR2 FNYEAQ. For the CDR3, the DNA is TGTGCCAGCAGCTATACACCTGTGACTAGCGGCGGCACAGATACGCAGTATTTT. Its protein product is CASSYTPVTSGGTDTQYF. Full variable domain (missing parts from reference TRBV7-6 and TRBJ2-3): GAGVSQSPRYKVTKRGQDVALRCDPISGHVSLYWYRQALGQGPEFLTYFNYEAQQDKSGLPNDRFSAERPEGSISTLTIQRTEQRDSAMYRCASSYTPVTSGGTDTQYFGPGTRLTVL.

This clonotype was seen many times. The rearrangement uses TRBV29-1 and TRBJ1-2, with D perhaps TRBD1 (5 bases). With 4 bases removed from V and 0 bases from J, the gap between germline ends came to 6 bases. This CDR3 region has 12 residues. Germline-derived CDR1 and CDR2 are SQVTM and ANQGSEA. CDR3 coding DNA: TGCAGCGTTGGCAGGGCTAACTATGGCTACACCTTC. Amino acid sequence: CSVGRANYGYTF.

Of note for this clonotype: With a much larger clone just one base away, this may be a read error. V usage is TRBV2 and J usage is TRBJ2-2; tentative D call: TRBD2 (5 bases). This CDR3 spans 13 amino acids. V lost 4 bases, J lost 6 bases, and 9 bases lay in between. Germline CDR1 reads SNHLY; CDR2 reads FYNNEI. CDR3 residues: CASSVVDSGELFF. The DNA for the CDR3 is TGTGCCAGCAGTGTAGTGGACTCCGGGGAGCTGTTTTTT.

There are a few counts of this clonotype. V gene TRBV13 combines with J gene TRBJ2-1; perhaps D is TRBD1 or TRBD2 (5 bases each). Trimming took off 5 bases at V and 1 base at J, with 18 bases between the two ends. Germline V CDR1 and CDR2: PRHDT, FYEKMQ (reference sequence). The CDR3 length is 17 residues. Here the CDR3 DNA reads TGTGCCAGCAGCCCAGCGTGGGGGAGTAAGTCCTACAATGAGCAGTTCTTC. The encoded protein is CASSPAWGSKSYNEQFF.

This clonotype was detected many times. This chain uses TRBV25-1 with TRBJ1-2; the D is unclear. The CDR3 extends over 13 amino acids. Germline V CDR1 and CDR2: MGHDK, SYGVNS. V shed 3 bases and J shed 6 bases, with 11 bases lying between them. CDR3 DNA sequence: TGTGCCAGCAGTGACGGAGTCCCCCATGGCTACACCTTC. This translates into CASSDGVPHGYTF.

This clonotype was detected only a few times. The chain recombines TRBV6-1 with TRBJ2-7; D gene ambiguous. This CDR3 comprises 11 residues. Germline CDR1 reads MNHNS; CDR2 reads SASEGT. The V gene lost 4 bases and the J gene lost 3 bases, with 4 bases spanning the gap. The CDR3 sequence: CASSGDYEQYF. The CDR3 nucleotides read TGTGCCAGCAGTGGCGACTACGAGCAGTACTTC.

DNA for the CDR3: TGTGCCTGGAGTGTACCCCCCTCTGGAAACACCATATATTTT. It specifies CAWSVPPSGNTIYF. The rearrangement uses TRBV30 and TRBJ1-3; no definite D call. V lost 0 bases, J lost 0 bases, and 6 bases lay in between. Germline loops: CDR1 GTSNPN, CDR2 SVGIG (reference sequence). The CDR3 is 14 residues long.

This clonotype was counted many times. The rearrangement uses TRBV6-5 and TRBJ1-1; 8 nucleotides line up with TRBD1. The CDR3 sequence is 14 residues long. V gave up 5 bases and J gave up 6 bases; unmatched junction bases: 8. Germline CDR1 MNHEY, CDR2 SVGAGI. CDR3 sequence (DNA): TGTGCCAGCAGTCCAGGGGGCTCGGGCGCTGAAGCTTTCTTT. Translation gives CASSPGGSGAEAFF.

This clonotype was found many times. V usage is TRBV6-2 or TRBV6-3 and J usage is TRBJ1-4, with D possibly matching TRBD1 (6 bases). This CDR3 spans 15 amino acids. The ends were cut back, 6 bases at V and 5 bases at J, with 16 bases in the middle. CDR1 MNHEY and CDR2 SVGEGT come from the germline V gene. CDR3 protein: CASRPRGGRNEKLFF. CDR3 coding DNA: TGTGCCAGCAGGCCACGCGGGGGCCGGAATGAAAAACTGTTTTTT.

This clonotype was observed at least ten times. The chain employs TRBV12-3 or TRBV12-4 and TRBJ1-2; tentative D call: TRBD1 (6 bases). V lost 5 bases to trimming and J lost 7 bases, with 8 bases between them. CDR3 length: 11 residues. The CDR3: CASSRGGGYTF. The CDR3 nucleotides are TGTGCCAGCAGTAGAGGGGGTGGCTACACCTTC.

V and J are TRBV7-6 and TRBJ1-2; D gene ambiguous. V was shortened by 1 base and J by 5 bases, with 14 bases between the two germline ends. The CDR3 sequence is 15 residues long. CDR1 SGHVS and CDR2 FNYEAQ come from the germline V gene. This CDR3 reads CASSLDAGAGYGYTF. In DNA, the CDR3 is TGTGCCAGCAGCTTAGATGCAGGAGCTGGTTATGGCTACACCTTC.